The clone carrying this TCR beta chain was detected only once. These data originate in a study of blood T cell repertoires in COVID-19. The repertoire was sequenced with immunoSEQ multiplex PCR; TCRdb's copy has only in-frame clones and lacks some. The sample yields about 280,000 clones, about 82% seen once. Sequenced sample: peripheral blood. The TCR comes from a man between 45 and 60 years old with active or convalescent COVID-19.

Written as DNA, the CDR3 is TGTGCCAGCAGTGAAATTGTGACAGGGGGCCGGCAGCCCCAGCATTTT. Encoded protein: CASSEIVTGGRQPQHF. The gene calls are TRBV6-1 and TRBJ1-5; TRBD1 aligns across 10 bases. In germline, CDR1 is MNHNS, CDR2 SASEGT. V trimming: 2 bases; J trimming: 7 bases; junction bases outside the gene matches: 8. This CDR3 has 16 residues.